Below are 21 T cell receptor beta chains sequenced from a single sample in a study of blood T cell repertoires in COVID-19. TCRdb's copy holds only in-frame clones and misses some; the assay was immunoSEQ multiplex PCR. The data show 160,000 or so clones, less than 85% seen once. Sample: PBMCs or T cells enriched from blood (not recorded which). These TCRs come from a man between 60 and 75 years old who had recovered from COVID-19.

The rearrangement joins TRBV6-5 to TRBJ2-5, with a possible D match to TRBD2 (5 bases). The V end was cut by 8 bases, the J end by 5 bases, with 18 bases between. The CDR3 totals 14 residues. Germline-derived CDR1 and CDR2 are MNHEY and SVGAGI. Here the CDR3 reads CASFPGAGPETQYF. Written as DNA, the CDR3 is TGTGCCAGCTTTCCGGGCGCGGGCCCCGAGACCCAGTACTTC.

The chain combines TRBV4-2 with TRBJ2-7; possible D gene TRBD2, 6 bases. The germline V gene has CDR1 LGHNA and CDR2 YNFKEQ. The CDR3 length is 14 residues. Between the trimmed V and J ends, which lost 0 bases and 2 bases, there was a span of 8 bases. In DNA form, the CDR3 reads TGTGCCAGCAGCCAAGATCGCGGGGCCTACGAGCAGTACTTC. Translated, it gives CASSQDRGAYEQYF.

In this sample, this clone turned up a few times. This chain joins TRBV4-2 and TRBJ2-1; 7 bases are a match to TRBD1. Germline trimming cut 1 base from V and 8 bases from J; bases unmatched to any gene: 11. From germline, CDR1 is LGHNA and CDR2 YNFKEQ. The CDR3 has 16 amino acids. This CDR3 reads CASSQGSSQGGHEQFF. The CDR3 coding sequence is TGTGCCAGCAGCCAAGGTTCTAGCCAAGGGGGCCATGAGCAGTTCTTC.

This clone was recorded at least ten times. The chain has TRBV19 and TRBJ2-7; no firm D call. CDR1 and CDR2 from the germline V gene are LNHDA and SQIVND (reference sequence). Trimming cost V 4 bases and J 3 bases, with 10 bases left between them. CDR3 size: 13 residues. The CDR3 loop reads CASSRQVNYEQYF. The CDR3 bases are TGTGCCAGTAGTAGGCAGGTGAACTACGAGCAGTACTTC.

The gene calls are TRBV27 and TRBJ2-7, with 7 bases fitting TRBD2. The CDR3 spans 16 residues. V was clipped by 0 bases and J by 1 base; unmatched bases: 6. Germline CDR1 is MNHEY and CDR2 is SMNVEV (reference sequence). DNA of the CDR3: TGTGCCAGCAGTTTATCGTGGCTAGCGGTATCCTACGAGCAGTACTTC. Its translation: CASSLSWLAVSYEQYF.

The rearrangement joins TRBV24-1 to TRBJ2-3, with D maybe TRBD2 (6 bases). Germline V lookup: CDR1 KGHDR, CDR2 SFDVKD. CDR3 length equals 15 residues. Trimming removed 1 base from V and 5 bases from J, with 12 bases in between. In DNA, the CDR3 is TGTGCCACCAGTGATTTTCCGGGCGGGAAAGATACGCAGTATTTT. Protein product: CATSDFPGGKDTQYF.

This chain joins TRBV29-1 and TRBJ2-6; D is possibly TRBD2 (5 bases). CDR3 length: 13 residues. V lost 7 bases to trimming and J lost 0 bases, with 7 bases between them. CDR1 SQVTM and CDR2 ANQGSEA come from the germline V gene. In DNA, the CDR3 is TGCAGCGGGAGGTTCTCTGGGGCCAACGTCCTGACTTTC. Protein: CSGRFSGANVLTF. Full variable domain (rest looked up from reference TRBV29-1 and TRBJ2-6): SAVISQKPSRDICQRGTSLTIQCQVDSQVTMMFWYRQQPGQSLTLIATANQGSEATYESGFVIDKFPISRPNLTFSTLTVSNMSPEDSSIYLCSGRFSGANVLTFGAGSRLTVL.

The J gene is TRBJ2-5, the V gene TRBV27, with 13 nucleotides matching TRBD2. The CDR3 runs 16 residues. Germline V gives CDR1 MNHEY, CDR2 SMNVEV (reference sequence). J gave up 5 bases and V 10 bases, and 13 bases lay outside the gene matches. The CDR3 region has the DNA TGTGCCACCCGGAGAGGGACTAGCGGGATTGGGGAGACCCAGTACTTC. Its translation: CATRRGTSGIGETQYF.

The chain employs TRBV18 and TRBJ2-6; TRBD1 matches at 7 bases. Looked up from germline, CDR1 is KGHSH and CDR2 is LQKENI. The ends lost 6 bases at V and 2 bases at J; junction bases unmatched: 4. CDR3 length equals 15 residues. The CDR3 DNA is TGTGCCAGCTCGCCTCAGGGGGCTGGGGCCAACGTCCTGACTTTC. Translated, it gives CASSPQGAGANVLTF.

The chain carries TRBV5-1 and TRBJ2-5; 7 nucleotides agree with TRBD1. V lost 6 bases, J lost 1 base, and 6 bases stayed unmatched. The CDR3 runs to 14 residues. CDR1 SGHRS and CDR2 YFSETQ come from the germline V gene. This CDR3 is CASKDRASQETQYF. CDR3 DNA sequence: TGCGCCAGCAAAGACAGGGCCTCCCAAGAGACCCAGTACTTC.

This clone occurred many times. The chain uses TRBV29-1 and TRBJ2-3; 9 bases match TRBD1. CDR1 SQVTM and CDR2 ANQGSEA come from the germline V gene. This CDR3 comprises 14 residues. V lost 2 bases and J lost 3; bases outside the gene matches: 3. The chain's CDR3 is CSVEMDRGTDTQYF. The CDR3 nucleotides read TGCAGCGTTGAAATGGACAGGGGAACAGATACGCAGTATTTT.

The rearrangement links TRBV28 to TRBJ1-2, with TRBD1 identical over 8 bases. Per the germline V gene, CDR1 is MDHEN and CDR2 is SYDVKM. V was pared by 7 bases and J by 4 bases, with 5 bases of the junction left unmatched. The CDR3 covers 13 residues. The CDR3 nucleotides read TGTGCCAGCACAGGGGGCGACGGCTATGGCTACACCTTC. It is translated as CASTGGDGYGYTF.

The V and J genes are TRBV19 and TRBJ2-2; possibly TRBD1 for D (5 bases). V gave up 2 bases and J gave up 0 bases, with 7 bases separating them. This CDR3 region has 15 residues. Germline-derived CDR1 and CDR2 are LNHDA and SQIVND (reference sequence). CDR3 sequence reads: CASSIQGSNTGELFF. For the CDR3, the DNA is TGTGCCAGTAGTATACAGGGATCGAACACCGGGGAGCTGTTTTTT.

This chain links TRBV5-4 with TRBJ1-4; 8 nucleotides agree with TRBD1. Losses at the gene ends were 4 bases for V and 4 bases for J; bases not matched to a gene: 9. Germline V gene data show CDR1 as SGHNT and CDR2 as YYREEE (reference sequence). The CDR3 extends over 16 amino acids. The CDR3 bases are TGTGCCAGCAGCCGGTCCGAAGGACAGGGTAATGAAAAACTGTTTTTT. Its translation: CASSRSEGQGNEKLFF. The entire variable domain, with the rest obtained from reference TRBV5-4 and TRBJ1-4, is as follows: ETGVTQSPTHLIKTRGQQVTLRCSSQSGHNTVSWYQQALGQGPQFIFQYYREEENGRGNFPPRFSGLQFPNYSSELNVNALELDDSALYLCASSRSEGQGNEKLFFGSGTQLSVL.

The chain carries TRBV7-6 and TRBJ1-3; D perhaps matches TRBD1 (6 bases). V shed 0 bases and J shed 8 bases, with 17 bases lying between them. From germline, CDR1 is SGHVS and CDR2 FNYEAQ. The CDR3 is made up of 16 amino acids. CDR3 amino acids: CASSLARMRGSDTIYF. CDR3 bases: TGTGCCAGCAGCTTAGCCCGAATGAGGGGGTCAGACACCATATATTTT. Full variable domain (outside the CDR3, taken from reference TRBV7-6 and TRBJ1-3): GAGVSQSPRYKVTKRGQDVALRCDPISGHVSLYWYRQALGQGPEFLTYFNYEAQQDKSGLPNDRFSAERPEGSISTLTIQRTEQRDSAMYRCASSLARMRGSDTIYFGEGSWLTVV.

The V call is TRBV6-6, the J call TRBJ2-7; 10 bases agree with TRBD1. The CDR3 has 13 amino acids. Trimming at V came to 8 bases and at J to 4 bases, leaving 5 bases not matched to a gene. The V gene's germline CDR1 is MNHNY and CDR2 SVGAGI (reference sequence). Here the CDR3 reads CASGDRGIYEQYF. The CDR3 bases are TGTGCCAGCGGGGACAGGGGAATATACGAGCAGTACTTC.

This clone has just a few counts. The J gene is TRBJ1-6, the V gene TRBV11-1; 8 nucleotides match TRBD1. CDR1 and CDR2 (germline): SGHAT, FQDESV (reference sequence). J lost 10 bases, V lost 3 bases, and 8 bases had no gene match. The CDR3 extends over 15 amino acids. The CDR3 here is CASSFMTGVNSPLHF. Written as DNA, the CDR3 is TGTGCCAGCAGCTTCATGACAGGGGTAAACTCACCCCTCCACTTT.

This chain uses TRBV19 with TRBJ1-3, with 7 bases aligning to TRBD1. The CDR3 length is 16 residues. Trimming cost V 6 bases and J 0 bases; bases outside gene matches: 8. Germline V gene sequence: CDR1 LNHDA, CDR2 SQIVND (reference sequence). The CDR3 reads CASSNRGRDSGNTIYF. The CDR3 DNA reads as TGTGCCAGTAGCAACAGGGGACGGGACTCTGGAAACACCATATATTTT.

The J gene is TRBJ2-7, the V gene TRBV28; maybe TRBD1 (6 bases). The length of the CDR3 is 15 residues. Between the trimmed V and J ends, which lost 6 bases and 1 base, there was a span of 16 bases. Germline V lookup: CDR1 MDHEN, CDR2 SYDVKM. CDR3 DNA: TGTGCCAGCAGACAAAGCTTGACAGGATCCTACGAGCAGTACTTC. It is translated as CASRQSLTGSYEQYF. The variable domain in full, completed from reference TRBV28 and TRBJ2-7, reads DVKVTQSSRYLVKRTGEKVFLECVQDMDHENMFWYRQDPGLGLRLIYFSYDVKMKEKGDIPEGYSVSREKKERFSLILESASTNQTSMYLCASRQSLTGSYEQYFGPGTRLTVT.

V gene TRBV5-5 combines with J gene TRBJ2-1; 9 positions agree with TRBD1. Germline assignment: CDR1 SGHKS and CDR2 YYEKEE (reference sequence). The CDR3 has 13 amino acids. Germline trimming cut 5 bases from V and 12 bases from J; bases unmatched to any gene: 9. CDR3 sequence: CASSGTGTLVQFF. CDR3 DNA: TGTGCCAGCAGTGGGACAGGGACTTTGGTGCAGTTCTTC. Filled out from reference TRBV5-5 and TRBJ2-1, the complete variable domain reads DAGVTQSPTHLIKTRGQQVTLRCSPISGHKSVSWYQQVLGQGPQFIFQYYEKEERGRGNFPDRFSARQFPNYSSELNVNALLLGDSALYLCASSGTGTLVQFFGPGTRLTVL.

The genes are TRBV7-3 and TRBJ2-1; TRBD2 matches at 11 bases. The CDR3 totals 17 residues. Germline assignment: CDR1 SGHTA and CDR2 FQGTGA. Unmatched junction bases numbered 7, after V lost 4 bases and J lost 2 bases. The CDR3 DNA reads as TGTGCCAGCAGCTCCTCAACTAGCGGGAGCCCCTACAATGAGCAGTTCTTC. This encodes CASSSSTSGSPYNEQFF.